This is a list of T cell receptor beta chains from one sample in a study of blood T cell repertoires in COVID-19. Only in-frame clones appear in the TCRdb table, and some are missing; sequencing was by immunoSEQ multiplex PCR. The sample holds under 250,000 clones, around 86% seen once. The material sequenced was peripheral blood. The receptors here all came from an elderly man with acute or convalescent COVID-19. The CDR3 runs from the conserved cysteine through the conserved F or W. The order of the fields is CDR3 length, J gene, D gene, V gene, CDR3 DNA, CDR3 protein. D genes are given only for firm matches.

length: 15
J: TRBJ1-5
D: TRBD1
V: TRBV5-1
DNA: TGCGCCAGCAGTCGGCGGGGACAGGGGTATCAGCCCCAGCATTTT
CDR3: CASSRRGQGYQPQHF

length: 15
J: TRBJ1-4
D: -
V: TRBV19
DNA: TGTGCCAGTAGTATAGGGGGAGCAACTAATGAAAAACTGTTTTTT
CDR3: CASSIGGATNEKLFF

length: 17
J: TRBJ1-5
D: -
V: TRBV19
DNA: TGTGCCAGTAGGACCTCCGGGGGGGGCGGTAGCAATCAGCCCCAGCATTTT
CDR3: CASRTSGGGGSNQPQHF

length: 17
J: TRBJ1-2
D: -
V: TRBV14
DNA: TGTGCCAGCAGCCCGTTGGGTCCGGGGGAGAGAAACTATGGCTACACCTTC
CDR3: CASSPLGPGERNYGYTF

length: 15
J: TRBJ2-2
D: TRBD1
V: TRBV2
DNA: TGTGCCAGCAGTGGACAGGGTCTGGGCACCGGGGAGCTGTTTTTT
CDR3: CASSGQGLGTGELFF

length: 16
J: TRBJ1-6
D: TRBD1
V: TRBV7-8
DNA: TGTGCCAGCAGGGAAGACAGGGGATTCTATAATTCACCCCTCCACTTT
CDR3: CASREDRGFYNSPLHF

length: 15
J: TRBJ1-5
D: -
V: TRBV28
DNA: TGTGCCAGCAGCTCAGGGGCCCAGGGCAATCAGCCCCAGCATTTT
CDR3: CASSSGAQGNQPQHF

length: 14
J: TRBJ2-7
D: TRBD1
V: TRBV28
DNA: TGTGCCAGCTATTCCGGACAGGGGATATACGAGCAGTACTTC
CDR3: CASYSGQGIYEQYF

length: 14
J: TRBJ1-6
D: -
V: TRBV5-1
DNA: TGCGCCAGCAGCCCCGACAGGACTAATTCACCCCTCCACTTT
CDR3: CASSPDRTNSPLHF

length: 14
J: TRBJ1-2
D: -
V: TRBV5-1
DNA: TGCGCCAGCAGCTTAGCCCAGGGGAGGGATGGCTACACCTTC
CDR3: CASSLAQGRDGYTF

length: 14
J: TRBJ1-2
D: -
V: TRBV2
DNA: TGTGCCAGCAGCCTTCTAGAGTCCTCCAGCGGCTACACCTTC
CDR3: CASSLLESSSGYTF

length: 14
J: TRBJ2-5
D: -
V: TRBV7-2
DNA: TGTGCCAGCAGCTTCGACAGGTACCAAGAGACCCAGTACTTC
CDR3: CASSFDRYQETQYF

length: 13
J: TRBJ1-2
D: TRBD1
V: TRBV7-9
DNA: TGTGCCAGCAGCTTACCGACAGGGTATGGCTACACCTTC
CDR3: CASSLPTGYGYTF

length: 14
J: TRBJ2-4
D: TRBD1
V: TRBV4-3
DNA: TGCGCCAGCAGCCTAGAGGGACAGAAAAACATTCAGTACTTC
CDR3: CASSLEGQKNIQYF

length: 15
J: TRBJ2-2
D: TRBD2
V: TRBV9
DNA: TGTGCCAGCAGTCTTCTTTGGGGGGGCACCGGGGAGCTGTTTTTT
CDR3: CASSLLWGGTGELFF